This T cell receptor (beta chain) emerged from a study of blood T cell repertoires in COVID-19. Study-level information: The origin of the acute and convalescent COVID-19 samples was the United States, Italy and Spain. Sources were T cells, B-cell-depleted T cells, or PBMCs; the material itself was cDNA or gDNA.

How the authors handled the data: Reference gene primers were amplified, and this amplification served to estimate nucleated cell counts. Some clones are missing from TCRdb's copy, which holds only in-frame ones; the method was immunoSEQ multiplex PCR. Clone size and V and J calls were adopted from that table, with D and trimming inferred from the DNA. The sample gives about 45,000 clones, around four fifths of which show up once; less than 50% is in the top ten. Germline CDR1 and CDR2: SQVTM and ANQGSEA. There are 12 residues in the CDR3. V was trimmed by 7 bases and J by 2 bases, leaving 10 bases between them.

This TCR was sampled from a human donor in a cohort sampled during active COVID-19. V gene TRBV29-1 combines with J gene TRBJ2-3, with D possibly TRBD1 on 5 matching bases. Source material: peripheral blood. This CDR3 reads CSAQGSTDTQYF. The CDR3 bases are TGCAGCGCCCAGGGATCCACAGATACGCAGTATTTT.